These 19 T cell receptor beta chains originate from one sample sequenced in a study of blood T cell dynamics during melanoma immunotherapy. Time point here: week 3, after first cycle of checkpoint inhibitor. The assay was immunoSEQ multiplex PCR, and TCRdb's table has in-frame clones only and misses some. The sample includes about 11,000 clones, approximately 80% of them seen just once. The sequencing used blood, collected from a patient treated with checkpoint blockade. Receptor source: a human donor with melanoma.

The V call is TRBV28, the J call TRBJ1-4; 11 bases agree with TRBD1. From germline, CDR1 is MDHEN and CDR2 SYDVKM. The CDR3 runs 18 residues. Trimming at V came to 7 bases and at J to 3 bases, leaving 13 bases not matched to a gene. CDR3 DNA: TGTGCCAGCACCCCGCGGGGGGACAGGGGGTTGGCTAATGAAAAACTGTTTTTT. Translating gives CASTPRGDRGLANEKLFF.

The chain links TRBV9 to TRBJ2-5; a weak D match, TRBD2 (5 bases). Germline CDR1 and CDR2: SGDLS and YYNGEE. The CDR3 spans 15 residues. Deletions cut 4 bases from V and 5 bases from J, with 18 bases between. The CDR3 is CASSPSPTWEETQYF. The CDR3 DNA reads TGTGCCAGCAGCCCATCCCCGACGTGGGAGGAGACCCAGTACTTC. Based on the CDR3 plus reference TRBV9 and TRBJ2-5, the full variable domain is DSGVTQTPKHLITATGQRVTLRCSPRSGDLSVYWYQQSLDQGLQFLIQYYNGEERAKGNILERFSAQQFPDLHSELNLSSLELGDSALYFCASSPSPTWEETQYFGPGTRLLVL.

A single count supports this clone. This rearrangement joins TRBV7-2 to TRBJ2-5; maybe TRBD2 (6 bases). CDR1 and CDR2 (germline): SGHTA, FQGNSA. The CDR3 has 12 amino acids. The V gene lost 4 bases and the J gene lost 13 bases, with 16 bases spanning the gap. This CDR3 is CASSSGDSTSYF. CDR3 DNA sequence: TGTGCCAGCAGCTCGGGGGATTCTACTTCGTACTTC.

The chain links TRBV2 to TRBJ1-4; D gene uncertain. Trimming left V 3 bases short and J 2 bases short, with 7 bases between. This CDR3 contains 14 residues. The germline V gene encodes CDR1 SNHLY and CDR2 FYNNEI. CDR3 sequence: CASSELATNEKLFF. The CDR3 DNA follows: TGTGCCAGCAGTGAGTTGGCTACTAATGAAAAACTGTTTTTT.

A remark on this clone: A junction end diverges from the germline sequence, so it may reflect a read error. The V and J genes are TRBV11-1 and TRBJ2-2, with TRBD2 matching over 10 bases. Germline V lookup: CDR1 SGHAT, CDR2 FQDESV (reference sequence). The CDR3 is 16 residues long. CDR3 DNA sequence: TGTGCCAGCAGCTTAGACCTAGCGGGGGAGACCGGGAAGCTGTTTTTT. Protein: CASSLDLAGETGKLFF.

The chain links TRBV18 to TRBJ1-2; D might be TRBD1 (6 bases). V dropped 3 bases and J dropped 3 bases, with 14 bases sitting between them. Germline V gives CDR1 KGHSH, CDR2 LQKENI. This CDR3 region has 15 residues. CDR3 sequence (DNA): TGTGCCAGCTCACCGCGACAGGAGATTGACTATGGCTACACCTTC. Protein: CASSPRQEIDYGYTF.

This clone has a handful of counts. The chain combines TRBV6-1 with TRBJ1-1, with a possible D match to TRBD1 (5 bases). CDR1 MNHNS and CDR2 SASEGT come from the germline V gene. This CDR3 is 12 amino acids long. Deletions cut 6 bases from V and 5 bases from J, with 10 bases between. Here the CDR3 DNA reads TGTGCCAGCAGCGTAGGGGAGACTGAAGCTTTCTTT. It specifies CASSVGETEAFF.

V is TRBV18 and J is TRBJ2-7; D might be TRBD1 (5 bases). CDR3 length equals 14 residues. The V end was cut by 3 bases, the J end by 5 bases, with 14 bases between. Germline V gene lookup returns CDR1 KGHSH and CDR2 LQKENI. The CDR3 sequence is CASSPSKGNDEQYF. CDR3 nucleotide sequence: TGTGCCAGCTCACCGTCTAAGGGGAACGACGAGCAGTACTTC.

CDR3 amino acids: CASHRTGNNSPLHF. Written as DNA, the CDR3 is TGTGCCAGCCACCGGACAGGAAATAATTCACCCCTCCACTTT. The genes are TRBV5-8 and TRBJ1-6, with TRBD1 matching 7 bases. The CDR3 runs to 14 residues. Germline V gene data show CDR1 as SGHTS and CDR2 as YDEGEE. V shed 7 bases, J shed 5 bases, and the junction held 6 bases outside the gene matches.

The rearrangement joins TRBV19 to TRBJ2-6; TRBD1 is a possible D gene (5 bases). The CDR3 loop spans 17 amino acids. V was shortened by 4 bases and J by 1 base, with 14 bases between the two germline ends. Germline V gene sequence: CDR1 LNHDA, CDR2 SQIVND (reference sequence). The CDR3 here is CASSTPIRASGANVLTF. As DNA, the CDR3 is TGTGCCAGTAGTACCCCCATCAGGGCTTCTGGGGCCAACGTCCTGACTTTC.

The gene calls are TRBV2 and TRBJ2-2; TRBD1 is a possible D gene (6 bases). V dropped 10 bases and J dropped 5 bases, with 11 bases sitting between them. The CDR3 consists of 12 residues. Germline CDR1 SNHLY, CDR2 FYNNEI. In DNA, the CDR3 is TGTGCCACACAGGGTGAAACCGGGGAGCTGTTTTTT. This codes for CATQGETGELFF.

The V call is TRBV6-6, the J call TRBJ2-5; D gene uncertain. This CDR3 has 14 residues. Trimming shortened V by 8 bases and J by 2 bases, and 15 bases separated the two germline ends. CDR1 and CDR2 (germline): MNHNY, SVGAGI (reference sequence). The CDR3 is CASSPVGSQETQYF. The CDR3 DNA reads TGTGCCAGCTCTCCAGTCGGCAGTCAAGAGACCCAGTACTTC.

In DNA form, the CDR3 reads TGTGCCAGCAGCTTGGCTAGCGGGGGTCCCTACGAGCAGTACTTC. Residues: CASSLASGGPYEQYF. The chain uses TRBV7-8 and TRBJ2-7, with 10 bases matching TRBD2. CDR3 length: 15 amino acids. The germline V gene encodes CDR1 SGHVS and CDR2 FQNEAQ. Unmatched junction bases numbered 4, after V lost 3 bases and J lost 2 bases. Based on the CDR3 plus reference TRBV7-8 and TRBJ2-7, the full variable domain is GAGVSQSPRYKVAKRGQDVALRCDPISGHVSLFWYQQALGQGPEFLTYFQNEAQLDKSGLPSDRFFAERPEGSVSTLKIQRTQQEDSAVYLCASSLASGGPYEQYFGPGTRLTVT.

This chain joins TRBV28 and TRBJ2-3, with D maybe TRBD2 (6 bases). Germline CDR1 reads MDHEN; CDR2 reads SYDVKM. This CDR3 has 15 amino acids. V was clipped by 4 bases and J by 4 bases, with 15 bases between them. CDR3 region: CASSSVLAGPDTQYF. CDR3 sequence (DNA): TGTGCCAGCAGTTCCGTACTAGCAGGGCCAGATACGCAGTATTTT. The full variable domain, its missing parts supplied by reference TRBV28 and TRBJ2-3, is DVKVTQSSRYLVKRTGEKVFLECVQDMDHENMFWYRQDPGLGLRLIYFSYDVKMKEKGDIPEGYSVSREKKERFSLILESASTNQTSMYLCASSSVLAGPDTQYFGPGTRLTVL.

The genes are TRBV28 and TRBJ2-7; the D is unclear. V lost 2 bases to trimming and J lost 7 bases, with 9 bases between them. The CDR3 has 12 residues. Germline V lookup: CDR1 MDHEN, CDR2 SYDVKM. CDR3 sequence reads: CASSLRAREQYF. In DNA, the CDR3 is TGTGCCAGCAGTTTAAGGGCCCGGGAGCAGTACTTC.

CDR3 sequence: CASSIGPISNQPQHF. The CDR3 nucleotides read TGTGCCAGTAGTATTGGACCGATTAGCAATCAGCCCCAGCATTTT. The rearrangement links TRBV19 to TRBJ1-5; D gene ambiguous. V was shortened by 3 bases and J by 0 bases, with 9 bases between the two germline ends. This CDR3 is built from 15 residues. Germline CDR1 LNHDA, CDR2 SQIVND (reference sequence).

The rearrangement joins TRBV7-6 to TRBJ1-2; 9 bases are a match to TRBD1. The J segment lost 6 bases and the V segment lost 4 bases, leaving 3 bases of the junction unmatched. Germline loops: CDR1 SGHVS, CDR2 FNYEAQ. The CDR3 contains 13 residues. The CDR3 region has the DNA TGTGCCAGCAGCTCAACAGGGGGCGATGGCTACACCTTC. Translating gives CASSSTGGDGYTF.

The rearrangement links TRBV6-6 to TRBJ2-3, with a weak D call TRBD2 (6 bases). Trimming left V 6 bases short and J 0 bases short, with 13 bases between. Germline V gene sequence: CDR1 MNHNY, CDR2 SVGAGI (reference sequence). This CDR3 comprises 15 residues. The CDR3 loop is CASSPEGTSTDTQYF. The CDR3 bases are TGTGCCAGCAGCCCCGAAGGGACTAGCACAGATACGCAGTATTTT.

This chain uses TRBV29-1 with TRBJ2-1, with TRBD2 identical over 8 bases. V lost 3 bases, J lost 6 bases, and 13 bases stayed unmatched. Looked up from germline, CDR1 is SQVTM and CDR2 is ANQGSEA. This CDR3 comprises 16 residues. CDR3 sequence reads: CSVDEAVVAGSNEQFF. CDR3 in DNA: TGCAGCGTTGACGAGGCTGTGGTAGCGGGGAGCAATGAGCAGTTCTTC.